The subject of this entry is one T cell receptor (beta chain). TCRdb's table, derived via immunoSEQ multiplex PCR, lists solely in-frame clones and lacks some. The sample lists about 49,000 clones, approximately 85% occurring once. CDR3 size: 14 residues. Trimming shortened V by 5 bases and J by 3 bases, and 14 bases separated the two germline ends. Germline CDR1 and CDR2: LGHDT and YNNKEL (reference sequence). The data originate from a study of blood T cell repertoires in COVID-19. The sequence came from a human donor in a cohort sampled during active COVID-19. The specimen sequenced was peripheral blood. The chain has TRBV3-1 (or the pseudogene TRBV3-2) and TRBJ2-7; D possibly corresponds to TRBD1 (6 bases). CDR3 protein: CASSGVDSYYEQYF. The CDR3 DNA reads as TGTGCCAGCAGCGGCGTGGACAGCTACTACGAGCAGTACTTC.